Ten or more counts support the clone carrying this T cell receptor (beta chain). This entry is derived from a study of molecular identifiers for immune sequencing clone quantification. One entry per CDR3 protein results from TCRdb running MiXCR on the PCR reads. The table lists roughly 320,000 distinct CDR3 sequences, around 21% of them singletons. The CDR3 sequence is 13 residues long. V gave up 2 bases and J gave up 9 bases, with 11 bases separating them. From germline, CDR1 is MNHEY and CDR2 SVGAGI. CD8+CD4-CCR7+CD45RA+ cells were sorted as naive CD8 T cells. This receptor was identified in a human donor in good health. Some libraries in this study had Jurkat cell RNA spiked in. The chain is built from TRBV6-5 and TRBJ1-3; possibly TRBD1 for D (5 bases). Sequencing input: naive CD8+ T cells from blood, with Jurkat cell RNA spiked in. Subset given: FACS-sorted CD8+CD4-CCR7+CD45RA+ naive T cells. Here the CDR3 DNA reads TGTGCCAGCAGTTACGGGACGGACTCCACCATATATTTT. Its translation: CASSYGTDSTIYF.